A single sample gave rise to the 23 T cell receptor beta chains below, sequenced in a study of graft-versus-host responses after intestinal transplantation. Profiled with immunoSEQ multiplex PCR; TCRdb holds only in-frame clones, not every one. The sample consists of 90,000 to 100,000 clones, roughly nine tenths of them appearing once. The antigens for these receptors are not known. The source was unstimulated CD8+ T cells sorted from spleen or lymph node cells, collected before intestinal transplant. The receptors derive from a human donor who received an intestinal transplant.

The chain recombines TRBV27 with TRBJ1-4; 8 positions match TRBD1. V was pared by 5 bases and J by 12 bases, with 17 bases of the junction left unmatched. Germline V gene data show CDR1 as MNHEY and CDR2 as SMNVEV (reference sequence). This CDR3 has 16 amino acids. CDR3 region: CASSPYFGQGEGELFF. CDR3 DNA sequence: TGTGCCAGCAGTCCATACTTCGGACAGGGAGAAGGGGAACTGTTTTTT. The full variable domain, completed using reference TRBV27 and TRBJ1-4, is EAQVTQNPRYLITVTGKKLTVTCSQNMNHEYMSWYRQDPGLGLRQIYYSMNVEVTDKGDVPEGYKVSRKEKRNFPLILESPSPNQTSLYFCASSPYFGQGEGELFFGSGTQLSVL.

V gene TRBV19 combines with J gene TRBJ2-7, with D possibly matching TRBD2 (6 bases). The CDR3 loop spans 14 amino acids. Deletions cut 3 bases from V and 6 bases from J, with 15 bases between. Germline V gene data show CDR1 as LNHDA and CDR2 as SQIVND (reference sequence). The CDR3 nucleotides read TGTGCCAGTAGTATCGGGACTCCTTCGGGCGAGCAGTACTTC. Protein product: CASSIGTPSGEQYF.

The J gene is TRBJ2-7, the V gene TRBV4-1; 9 positions match TRBD1. The germline gives CDR1 MGHRA, CDR2 YSYEKL. Trimming removed 1 base from V and 3 bases from J; junction bases left unmatched: 1. The CDR3 is 14 amino acids. CDR3 sequence reads: CASSQAGQGYEQYF. CDR3 nucleotide sequence: TGCGCCAGCAGCCAAGCGGGACAGGGCTACGAGCAGTACTTC.

The chain has TRBV19 and TRBJ1-2; a possible D gene is TRBD1 (5 bases). The V gene lost 7 bases and the J gene lost 2 bases, with 11 bases spanning the gap. Per germline, CDR1 LNHDA and CDR2 SQIVND (reference sequence). This CDR3 has 13 amino acids. The CDR3 is CASTSTANYGYTF. CDR3 nucleotides: TGTGCCAGTACCTCGACAGCCAACTATGGCTACACCTTC.

The chain recombines TRBV9 with TRBJ2-7, with D possibly matching TRBD1 (6 bases). Germline V lookup: CDR1 SGDLS, CDR2 YYNGEE. The CDR3 consists of 14 residues. V was cut by 3 bases and J by 2 bases, with 12 bases left in between. The CDR3 DNA follows: TGTGCCAGCAGCGACCGGGACACAACCTACGAGCAGTACTTC. Translating gives CASSDRDTTYEQYF.

The chain combines TRBV5-4 with TRBJ1-3, with 9 bases fitting TRBD1. Per germline, CDR1 SGHNT and CDR2 YYREEE (reference sequence). CDR3 length: 17 amino acids. V gave up 2 bases and J gave up 0 bases; unmatched junction bases: 6. CDR3 loop: CASSFWTGVNSGNTIYF. In nucleotides, the CDR3 is TGTGCCAGCAGCTTCTGGACAGGGGTTAACTCTGGAAACACCATATATTTT.

The chain carries TRBV30 and TRBJ2-7; 9 nucleotides agree with TRBD1. This CDR3 has 14 amino acids. Germline V CDR1 and CDR2: GTSNPN, SVGIG (reference sequence). Trimming took 2 bases from V and 2 from J; bases not matched to a gene: 4. CDR3 DNA: TGTGCCTGGAGTACGGGACAGGGACCCTACGAGCAGTACTTC. Translating gives CAWSTGQGPYEQYF. Full variable domain (outside the CDR3, taken from reference TRBV30 and TRBJ2-7): SQTIHQWPATLVQPVGSPLSLECTVEGTSNPNLYWYRQAAGRGLQLLFYSVGIGQISSEVPQNLSASRPQDRQFILSSKKLLLSDSGFYLCAWSTGQGPYEQYFGPGTRLTVT.

The chain recombines TRBV6-1 with TRBJ2-7; no clear D gene. Deletions cut 2 bases from V and 4 bases from J, with 12 bases between. There are 14 residues in the CDR3. Germline CDR1 MNHNS, CDR2 SASEGT. In nucleotides, the CDR3 is TGTGCCAGCAGTGAATGGGCAGGCCAATACGAGCAGTACTTC. Its translation is CASSEWAGQYEQYF.

In this sample, this clone turned up once. The chain uses TRBV4-1 and TRBJ1-4; perhaps TRBD1 as D (6 bases). This CDR3 is built from 15 residues. V lost 5 bases and J lost 3, with 13 bases in between. Looked up from germline, CDR1 is MGHRA and CDR2 is YSYEKL. CDR3 DNA sequence: TGCGCCAGCAGCTCCCGAGACAGGTCTAATGAAAAACTGTTTTTT. Translating gives CASSSRDRSNEKLFF.

This sequence joins TRBV9 and TRBJ1-1; D is uncertain. Trimming took off 3 bases at V and 1 base at J, with 13 bases between the two ends. CDR3 length: 15 amino acids. Germline assignment: CDR1 SGDLS and CDR2 YYNGEE. The CDR3 sequence: CASSGPESGNTEAFF. CDR3 sequence (DNA): TGTGCCAGCAGCGGGCCCGAATCAGGGAACACTGAAGCTTTCTTT.

This clone was counted only a few times. The rearrangement links TRBV30 to TRBJ2-1; TRBD2 is a possible D gene (6 bases). The V end lost 4 bases, the J end lost 2 bases, and 6 bases lay between the germline ends. Germline CDR1 is GTSNPN and CDR2 is SVGIG (reference sequence). The CDR3 length is 12 residues. For the CDR3, the DNA is TGTGCCTGGACTAGCGCCTACAATGAGCAGTTCTTC. It translates to CAWTSAYNEQFF.

This clone has only one observation. V is TRBV12-5 and J is TRBJ2-7; 10 bases line up with TRBD1. The CDR3 loop spans 18 amino acids. J was trimmed by 3 bases and V by 0 bases; bases with no gene match: 11. Looked up from germline, CDR1 is LGHNT and CDR2 is FRNRAP. CDR3 coding DNA: TGTGCTAGTGGTTTGGTACCCACCGGTGGGACAGGGGTCTACGAGCAGTACTTC. It is translated as CASGLVPTGGTGVYEQYF.

J is TRBJ2-7 and V is TRBV4-3; the match to TRBD2 covers 8 bases. J gave up 2 bases and V 0 bases, and 6 bases lay outside the gene matches. The CDR3 is 16 residues long. CDR1 and CDR2 (germline): LGHNA, YSLEER. DNA for the CDR3: TGCGCCAGCAGCCAAGATAGCGGGACCCCAGCCTACGAGCAGTACTTC. This sequence encodes CASSQDSGTPAYEQYF.

The chain links TRBV19 to TRBJ2-2; TRBD1 agrees at 10 bases. Trimming removed 7 bases from V and 4 bases from J; junction bases left unmatched: 6. The CDR3 loop spans 15 amino acids. Per germline, CDR1 LNHDA and CDR2 SQIVND (reference sequence). CDR3 sequence: CASMHGQGVTGELFF. In nucleotides, the CDR3 is TGTGCCAGTATGCACGGACAGGGGGTCACCGGGGAGCTGTTTTTT.

This chain links TRBV30 with TRBJ2-3; D possibly corresponds to TRBD2 (6 bases). V was trimmed by 5 bases and J by 5 bases, leaving 20 bases between them. Germline V gene lookup returns CDR1 GTSNPN and CDR2 SVGIG (reference sequence). This CDR3 has 15 residues. CDR3 nucleotides: TGTGCCTGGGACCACGGCGGCGGGGCTGGAGATACGCAGTATTTT. Translation: CAWDHGGGAGDTQYF.

The rearrangement joins TRBV9 to TRBJ2-3; TRBD2 matches 13 bases. The CDR3 length is 18 residues. Trimming at V came to 3 bases and at J to 0 bases, leaving 7 bases not matched to a gene. Germline CDR1 SGDLS, CDR2 YYNGEE. CDR3 protein: CASSDLTSGGYSTDTQYF. The CDR3 DNA sequence: TGTGCCAGCAGCGATCTGACTAGCGGGGGGTACAGCACAGATACGCAGTATTTT. Complete variable domain (other parts from reference TRBV9 and TRBJ2-3): DSGVTQTPKHLITATGQRVTLRCSPRSGDLSVYWYQQSLDQGLQFLIQYYNGEERAKGNILERFSAQQFPDLHSELNLSSLELGDSALYFCASSDLTSGGYSTDTQYFGPGTRLTVL.

The chain joins TRBV5-1 to TRBJ2-2; D is possibly TRBD2 (5 bases). Trimming left V 3 bases short and J 4 bases short, with 16 bases between. CDR3 length: 16 residues. Germline loops: CDR1 SGHRS, CDR2 YFSETQ. The CDR3 sequence is CASSSPGSDSTGELFF. DNA for the CDR3: TGCGCCAGCAGCTCCCCGGGATCCGATAGCACCGGGGAGCTGTTTTTT.

The chain recombines TRBV5-1 with TRBJ2-7; a weak D match, TRBD2 (6 bases). V lost 3 bases and J lost 3, with 10 bases in between. The CDR3 length is 13 residues. Per the germline V gene, CDR1 is SGHRS and CDR2 is YFSETQ. The chain's CDR3 is CASSYGSGYEQYF. CDR3 DNA: TGCGCCAGCAGCTACGGGAGTGGCTACGAGCAGTACTTC.

This rearrangement joins TRBV19 to TRBJ2-1; 12 bases agree with TRBD2. Per the germline V gene, CDR1 is LNHDA and CDR2 is SQIVND (reference sequence). J gave up 2 bases and V 11 bases, and 4 bases lay outside the gene matches. The CDR3 spans 14 residues. CDR3 sequence reads: CASGLAGTYNEQFF. The CDR3 region has the DNA TGTGCCTCAGGACTAGCGGGGACCTACAATGAGCAGTTCTTC.

The gene calls are TRBV6-6 and TRBJ2-7; D may be TRBD2 (5 bases). This CDR3 spans 16 amino acids. V lost 2 bases, J lost 3 bases, and 17 bases lay in between. The germline V gene has CDR1 MNHNY and CDR2 SVGAGI (reference sequence). CDR3 residues: CASSYGVPGKNYEQYF. In DNA form, the CDR3 reads TGTGCCAGCAGTTACGGGGTCCCGGGGAAAAACTACGAGCAGTACTTC.

This sequence joins TRBV29-1 and TRBJ2-5; D call uncertain. Germline V gene lookup returns CDR1 SQVTM and CDR2 ANQGSEA. The V end lost 2 bases, the J end lost 5 bases, and 27 bases lay between the germline ends. This CDR3 has 18 amino acids. The CDR3 sequence: CSVEYGYGSPLNQETQYF. For the CDR3, the DNA is TGCAGCGTTGAATATGGGTACGGTAGCCCCCTCAATCAGGAGACCCAGTACTTC.

The genes are TRBV9 and TRBJ2-7; TRBD1 matches at 11 bases. V shed 3 bases, J shed 3 bases, and the junction held 2 bases outside the gene matches. The CDR3 extends over 14 amino acids. Per the germline V gene, CDR1 is SGDLS and CDR2 is YYNGEE. The CDR3 coding sequence is TGTGCCAGCAGCGCCGGGACAGGGGGCTACGAGCAGTACTTC. Protein: CASSAGTGGYEQYF.

The chain combines TRBV19 with TRBJ2-7, with a weak D call TRBD2 (5 bases). CDR1 is LNHDA, CDR2 SQIVND, per germline (reference sequence). The CDR3 sequence is 15 residues long. Trimming stripped 5 bases from V and 2 bases from J, with 16 bases between. The DNA of the CDR3 is TGTGCCAGTAGTTTTTCGGGGTCGGTCGCCTACGAGCAGTACTTC. Protein sequence: CASSFSGSVAYEQYF.